Described below is a single TCR beta chain sequence and its context. The sample is drawn from a study of blood T cell repertoires in COVID-19. Clones were read by immunoSEQ multiplex PCR, and TCRdb kept only the in-frame ones, dropping some. The table lists more than 95,000 clones, approximately 90% of them singletons. The V end lost 4 bases, the J end lost 2 bases, and 8 bases lay between the germline ends. The CDR3 is 13 residues long. In germline, CDR1 is SGHAT, CDR2 FQNNGV. The sequenced material came from peripheral blood. The receptor comes from a human donor with active COVID-19. The donor label of this sample is uncertain. J is TRBJ2-5 and V is TRBV11-2; D possibly corresponds to TRBD2 (6 bases). The CDR3 nucleotides read TGTGCCAGCAGCTCTAGCGCACAAGAGACCCAGTACTTC. Its protein is CASSSSAQETQYF.